This T cell receptor (beta chain) is from a study of blood T cell repertoires in COVID-19. Study at large: T cells, B-cell-depleted T cells, or PBMCs provided the cDNA or gDNA that served as material.

The assay was immunoSEQ multiplex PCR, and TCRdb's table has in-frame clones only and misses some. The sample holds about 330,000 clones, about 91% seen once. This clone was counted a few times. Patients at the Seattle site were enrolled during active infection and followed longitudinally. This CDR3 has 14 residues. V shed 4 bases and J 5 bases; nucleotides not matched to a gene: 4. CDR1 is LGHNA and CDR2 is YSLEER in the germline V gene. The sequence was obtained from a man aged 30-40 years with COVID-19, enrolled during active disease. This sequence joins TRBV4-3 and TRBJ2-1; 8 bases map to TRBD1. The sample was peripheral blood. CDR3 in amino acids: CASSPRQGNNEQFF. Here the CDR3 DNA reads TGCGCCAGCAGCCCACGACAGGGGAACAATGAGCAGTTCTTC.